This TCR beta chain came from a study of blood T cell repertoires in COVID-19. Looking at the study overall: Researchers got acute and convalescent COVID-19 samples from the United States, Italy and Spain. In each case, the material was cDNA or gDNA derived from T cells, B-cell-depleted T cells, or PBMCs.

Data came from immunoSEQ multiplex PCR; TCRdb stores just in-frame clones and leaves some out. The data show approximately 170,000 clones, 88% seen once. Trimming left V 6 bases short and J 3 bases short, with 14 bases between. CDR1 SNHLY and CDR2 FYNNEI come from the germline V gene. The length of the CDR3 is 14 residues. The receptor was derived from a man aged 55 to 70 with acute or convalescent COVID-19. Sequencing used peripheral blood. This chain links TRBV2 with TRBJ2-5; a possible D gene is TRBD2 (5 bases). The CDR3 protein is CASRRAGIEETQYF. DNA for the CDR3: TGTGCCAGCAGGCGGGCAGGTATCGAAGAGACCCAGTACTTC.